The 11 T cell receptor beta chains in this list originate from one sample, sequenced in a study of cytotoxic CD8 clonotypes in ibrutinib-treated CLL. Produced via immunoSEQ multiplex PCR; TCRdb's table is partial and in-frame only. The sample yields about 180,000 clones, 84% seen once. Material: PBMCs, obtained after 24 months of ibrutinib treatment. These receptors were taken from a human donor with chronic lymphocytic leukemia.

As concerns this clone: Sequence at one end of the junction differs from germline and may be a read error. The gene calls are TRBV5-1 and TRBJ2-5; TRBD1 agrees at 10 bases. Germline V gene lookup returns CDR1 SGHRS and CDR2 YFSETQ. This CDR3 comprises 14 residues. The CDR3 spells CASSGTGAQETQYF. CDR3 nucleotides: TGTGCCAGCAGCGGGACAGGGGCCCAAGAGACCCAGTACTTC.

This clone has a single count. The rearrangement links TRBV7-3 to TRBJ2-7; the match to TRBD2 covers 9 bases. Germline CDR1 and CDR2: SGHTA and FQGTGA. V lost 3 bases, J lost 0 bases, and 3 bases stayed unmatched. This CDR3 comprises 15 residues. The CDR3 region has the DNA TGTGCCAGCAGCTTGGGTAGCGGGAGCTCCTACGAGCAGTACTTC. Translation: CASSLGSGSSYEQYF.

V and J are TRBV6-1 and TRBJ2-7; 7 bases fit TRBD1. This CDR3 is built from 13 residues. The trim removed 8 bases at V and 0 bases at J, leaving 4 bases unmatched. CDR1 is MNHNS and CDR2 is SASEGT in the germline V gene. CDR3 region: CASGDRDSYEQYF. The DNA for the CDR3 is TGTGCCAGCGGGGACAGAGACTCCTACGAGCAGTACTTC.

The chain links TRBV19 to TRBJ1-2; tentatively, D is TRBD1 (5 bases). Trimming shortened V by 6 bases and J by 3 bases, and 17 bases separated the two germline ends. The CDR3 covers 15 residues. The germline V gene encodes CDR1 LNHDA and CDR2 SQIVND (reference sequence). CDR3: CASSKGRIGDYGYTF. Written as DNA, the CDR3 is TGTGCCAGTAGCAAGGGACGGATTGGAGACTATGGCTACACCTTC.

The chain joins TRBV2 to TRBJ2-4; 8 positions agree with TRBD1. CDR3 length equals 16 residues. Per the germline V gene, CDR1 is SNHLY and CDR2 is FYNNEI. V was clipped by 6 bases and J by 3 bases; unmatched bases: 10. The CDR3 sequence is CASSEDRVEVKNIQYF. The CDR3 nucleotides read TGTGCCAGCAGCGAGGACAGGGTGGAGGTCAAAAACATTCAGTACTTC.

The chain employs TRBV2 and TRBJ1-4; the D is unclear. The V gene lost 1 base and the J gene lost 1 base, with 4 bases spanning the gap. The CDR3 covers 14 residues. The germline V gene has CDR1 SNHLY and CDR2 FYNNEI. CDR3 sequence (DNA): TGTGCCAGCAGTGAAGGGGGAACTAATGAAAAACTGTTTTTT. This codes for CASSEGGTNEKLFF.

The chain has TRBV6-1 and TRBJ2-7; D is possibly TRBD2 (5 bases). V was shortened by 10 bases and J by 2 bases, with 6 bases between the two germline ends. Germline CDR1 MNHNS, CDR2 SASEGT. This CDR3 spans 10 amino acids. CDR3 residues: CATGTYEQYF. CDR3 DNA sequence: TGTGCCACCGGGACCTACGAGCAGTACTTC.

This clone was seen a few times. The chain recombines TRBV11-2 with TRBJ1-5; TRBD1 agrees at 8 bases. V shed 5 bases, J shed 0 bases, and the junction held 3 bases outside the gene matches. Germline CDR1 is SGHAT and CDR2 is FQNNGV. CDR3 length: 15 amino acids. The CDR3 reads CASSPTGDSNQPQHF. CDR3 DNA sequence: TGTGCCAGCAGCCCGACAGGGGATAGCAATCAGCCCCAGCATTTT.

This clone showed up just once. CDR3 loop: CASSLFADEQFF. CDR3 bases: TGCGCCAGCAGCTTGTTTGCGGATGAGCAGTTCTTC. The rearrangement uses TRBV5-1 and TRBJ2-1; no definite D call. Trimming left V 1 base short and J 8 bases short, with 7 bases between. CDR1 SGHRS and CDR2 YFSETQ come from the germline V gene. The CDR3 extends over 12 amino acids.

Here the CDR3 DNA reads TGTGCAGAATCGGGCCAGGGGGCAAGGAGCTCCTACAATGAGCAGTTCTTC. Its translation: CAESGQGARSSYNEQFF. J is TRBJ2-1 and V is TRBV7-9; TRBD1 agrees at 8 bases. CDR3 length equals 17 residues. Germline loops: CDR1 SEHNR, CDR2 FQNEAQ (reference sequence).

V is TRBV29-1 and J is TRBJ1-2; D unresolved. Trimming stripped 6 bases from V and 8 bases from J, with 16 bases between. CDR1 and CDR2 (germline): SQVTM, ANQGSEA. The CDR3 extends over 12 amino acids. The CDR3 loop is CSVASARGGYTF. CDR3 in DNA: TGCAGCGTCGCGTCAGCCCGCGGAGGCTACACCTTC.